Below, 20 T cell receptor beta chains from the same sample are listed, as sequenced in a study of blood T cell repertoires in COVID-19. Using immunoSEQ multiplex PCR, the repertoire was profiled, and TCRdb retains in-frame clones only, with some absent. In the table there are fewer than 200,000 clones, roughly nine tenths of which are singletons. The specimen sequenced was peripheral blood. The receptors originated from a man between 65 and 85 years old with active or convalescent COVID-19.

This clone was recorded only once. This sequence may be a read error, since a much larger clone differs from it by one base. The chain has TRBV12-3 or TRBV12-4 and TRBJ2-3; D ambiguous. V lost 6 bases and J 0 bases, leaving 4 bases between the germline ends. CDR3 length equals 12 residues. The CDR3 DNA reads as TGTGCCAGCAGAACTAGCACAGATACGCAGTATTTT. Translation gives CASRTSTDTQYF.

This chain uses TRBV6-1 with TRBJ2-1; 8 nucleotides line up with TRBD2. Per germline, CDR1 MNHNS and CDR2 SASEGT. The CDR3 runs 16 residues. V lost 4 bases to trimming and J lost 0 bases; unmatched junction nucleotides: 5. The CDR3 sequence is CASSATSASSYNEQFF. The CDR3, as DNA: TGTGCCAGCAGTGCGACTAGCGCAAGCTCCTACAATGAGCAGTTCTTC.

V usage is TRBV6-2 or TRBV6-3 and J usage is TRBJ1-5; D might be TRBD1 (5 bases). V lost 4 bases and J lost 1, with 8 bases in between. The V gene's germline CDR1 is MNHEY and CDR2 SVGEGT. The CDR3 is 14 amino acids. CDR3 DNA: TGTGCCAGCAGTTCCCAGGGAAGCAATCAGCCCCAGCATTTT. It encodes CASSSQGSNQPQHF.

This clone has just one count. The chain recombines TRBV5-1 with TRBJ2-5; the match to TRBD2 covers 7 bases. V was pared by 6 bases and J by 7 bases, with 24 bases of the junction left unmatched. Germline lookup yields CDR1 SGHRS and CDR2 YFSETQ. This CDR3 is built from 18 residues. CDR3 protein: CASTNGVQVLARAATQYF. CDR3 in DNA: TGCGCCAGCACGAACGGGGTTCAGGTACTAGCGAGAGCGGCGACCCAGTACTTC.

This clone came up once. The CDR3, as DNA: TGTGCCAGCAGCGTAGTTGTAGTGGGGGAGCTGTTTTTT. Translation gives CASSVVVVGELFF. V usage is TRBV9 and J usage is TRBJ2-2; no definite D call. V was trimmed by 0 bases and J by 8 bases, leaving 8 bases between them. CDR3 length equals 13 residues. The germline CDR1 and CDR2 sequences are SGDLS and YYNGEE.

The chain joins TRBV11-3 to TRBJ2-1; 7 bases map to TRBD1. J gave up 8 bases and V 4 bases, and 11 bases lay outside the gene matches. Germline values: CDR1 SGHNT, CDR2 YENEEA. This CDR3 is built from 15 residues. The CDR3 loop reads CASSSGQVARDEQFF. The CDR3, as DNA: TGTGCCAGCAGCTCCGGACAGGTTGCCAGGGATGAGCAGTTCTTC. Based on the CDR3 plus reference TRBV11-3 and TRBJ2-1, the full variable domain is EAGVVQSPRYKIIEKKQPVAFWCNPISGHNTLYWYLQNLGQGPELLIRYENEEAVDDSQLPKDRFSAERLKGVDSTLKIQPAELGDSAVYLCASSSGQVARDEQFFGPGTRLTVL.

The V and J genes are TRBV5-1 and TRBJ2-5; D might be TRBD1 (5 bases). Per the germline V gene, CDR1 is SGHRS and CDR2 is YFSETQ. The CDR3 sequence is 16 residues long. The V and J ends lost 3 bases and 1 base respectively, with 16 bases between them. Here the CDR3 reads CASSSSPGAFQETQYF. For the CDR3, the DNA is TGCGCCAGCAGCTCCAGTCCTGGGGCCTTCCAAGAGACCCAGTACTTC.

The chain recombines TRBV7-2 with TRBJ2-5, with a possible D match to TRBD1 (6 bases). CDR1 is SGHTA and CDR2 is FQGNSA in the germline V gene. This CDR3 region has 14 residues. With 1 base removed from V and 3 bases from J, the gap between germline ends came to 9 bases. CDR3 sequence (DNA): TGTGCCAGCAGCTTAGGGGCAGGGGAAGAGACCCAGTACTTC. Translated: CASSLGAGEETQYF.

This chain links TRBV18 with TRBJ2-1; 11 bases line up with TRBD2. Trimming cost V 3 bases and J 4 bases; bases outside gene matches: 5. The CDR3 is 16 residues long. Germline CDR1 reads KGHSH; CDR2 reads LQKENI. The CDR3 protein is CASSPPGTSGYNEQFF. The CDR3 DNA reads as TGTGCCAGCTCACCCCCCGGGACTAGCGGTTACAATGAGCAGTTCTTC.

This chain links TRBV11-2 with TRBJ2-1; 8 bases are shared with TRBD2. This CDR3 comprises 13 residues. The germline V gene encodes CDR1 SGHAT and CDR2 FQNNGV. The ends lost 1 base at V and 9 bases at J; junction bases unmatched: 2. CDR3 in DNA: TGTGCCAGCAGCTTAGCGGGAGGGGGTGAGCAGTTCTTC. Its translation: CASSLAGGGEQFF.

As for this clone: An end of the junction differs from the germline gene, which may be a read error. The rearrangement joins TRBV7-7 to TRBJ2-5; maybe TRBD2 (5 bases). Germline CDR1 SSHAT, CDR2 FNYEAQ (reference sequence). This CDR3 spans 14 amino acids. The CDR3 coding sequence is TGTGCTAGCAGCTTAATGCAGGCGGGAGAGACCCAGTACTTC. Protein: CASSLMQAGETQYF.

The V gene is TRBV12-3 or TRBV12-4, the J gene TRBJ1-5; no firm D call. This CDR3 has 12 residues. Trimming left V 7 bases short and J 6 bases short, with 10 bases between. The CDR3 loop is CASTLEGQPQHF. CDR3 nucleotides: TGTGCCAGCACCCTCGAGGGTCAGCCCCAGCATTTT.

The gene calls are TRBV14 and TRBJ2-7; D is unresolved. This CDR3 is 17 amino acids long. V lost 1 base and J 1 base, leaving 17 bases between the germline ends. CDR1 is SGHDN and CDR2 is FVKESK in the germline V gene. CDR3: CASSQVAGALLSYEQYF. CDR3 coding DNA: TGTGCCAGCAGCCAAGTTGCAGGCGCTCTTCTTTCCTACGAGCAGTACTTC.

The CDR3 DNA reads as TGTGCCAGCAGTTTCATATCCGCGGGAGGGTCCACAGATACGCAGTATTTT. Translating it yields CASSFISAGGSTDTQYF. The chain joins TRBV27 to TRBJ2-3, with TRBD2 matching over 9 bases. CDR1 is MNHEY, CDR2 SMNVEV, per germline (reference sequence). The V segment lost 3 bases and the J segment 2 bases; nucleotides outside the gene matches: 9. The CDR3 is 17 residues long.

The chain couples TRBV5-1 to TRBJ2-2; D not resolved. This CDR3 has 15 residues. Germline V gene data show CDR1 as SGHRS and CDR2 as YFSETQ. V was pared by 0 bases and J by 0 bases, with 6 bases between. The CDR3: CASSLARANTGELFF. DNA of the CDR3: TGCGCCAGCAGCTTGGCCCGGGCGAACACCGGGGAGCTGTTTTTT.

The CDR3 sequence: CASTLSGIAYEQYF. The CDR3 bases are TGTGCCAGCACACTTAGCGGGATCGCCTACGAGCAGTACTTC. The V gene is TRBV5-5, the J gene TRBJ2-7, with TRBD2 identical over 8 bases. Germline loops: CDR1 SGHKS, CDR2 YYEKEE (reference sequence). V lost 6 bases and J lost 2; bases outside the gene matches: 7. CDR3 length: 14 residues.

CDR3 DNA sequence: TGTGCCAGCAGTTCAAGACTAGCGGGGGGCAAACCACCGCAGTATTTT. Protein: CASSSRLAGGKPPQYF. The chain employs TRBV6-5 and TRBJ2-3; 13 nucleotides agree with TRBD2. This CDR3 spans 16 amino acids. V lost 4 bases, J lost 10 bases, and 11 bases stayed unmatched. Germline V CDR1 and CDR2: MNHEY, SVGAGI.

The rearrangement links TRBV27 to TRBJ1-5; D is perhaps TRBD1 (6 bases). Germline V gene data show CDR1 as MNHEY and CDR2 as SMNVEV (reference sequence). This CDR3 spans 15 amino acids. The germline V and J ends were trimmed by 5 bases and 0 bases, with 11 bases remaining between them. CDR3 in DNA: TGTGCCAGCAGTCCGTACAGGGATAGCAATCAGCCCCAGCATTTT. Translation gives CASSPYRDSNQPQHF.

The chain combines TRBV5-1 with TRBJ1-1; D is unclear. V lost 1 base and J 1 base, leaving 8 bases between the germline ends. There are 14 residues in the CDR3. Germline values: CDR1 SGHRS, CDR2 YFSETQ. The CDR3 bases are TGCGCCAGCAGCTTGCAGGCACAGAACACTGAAGCTTTCTTT. Translation: CASSLQAQNTEAFF.

The chain carries TRBV7-8 and TRBJ1-2; no firm D call. V lost 3 bases and J 4 bases, leaving 3 bases between the germline ends. The CDR3 is 11 amino acids. Looked up from germline, CDR1 is SGHVS and CDR2 is FQNEAQ. The CDR3 protein is CASSFGYGYTF. CDR3 nucleotide sequence: TGTGCCAGCAGCTTCGGCTATGGCTACACCTTC.